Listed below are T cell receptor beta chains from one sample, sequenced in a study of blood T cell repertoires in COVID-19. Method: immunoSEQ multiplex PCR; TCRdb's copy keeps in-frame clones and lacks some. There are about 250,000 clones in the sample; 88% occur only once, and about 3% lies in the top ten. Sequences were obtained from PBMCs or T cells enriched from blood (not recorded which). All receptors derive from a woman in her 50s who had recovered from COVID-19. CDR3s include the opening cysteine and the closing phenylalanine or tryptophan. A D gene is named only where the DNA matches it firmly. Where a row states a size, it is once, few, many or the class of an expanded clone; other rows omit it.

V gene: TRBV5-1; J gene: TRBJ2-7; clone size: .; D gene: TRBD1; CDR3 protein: CASSQGQGTYEQYF; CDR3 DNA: TGCGCCAGCAGCCAGGGACAGGGAACCTACGAGCAGTACTTC
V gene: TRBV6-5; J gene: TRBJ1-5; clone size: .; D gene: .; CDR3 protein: CASNAGNSNQPQHF; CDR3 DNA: TGTGCCAGCAATGCGGGGAATAGCAATCAGCCCCAGCATTTT
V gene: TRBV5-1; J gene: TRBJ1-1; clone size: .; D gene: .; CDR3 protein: CASSSQGIRDTEAFF; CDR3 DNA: TGCGCCAGCAGCTCTCAGGGTATCCGGGACACTGAAGCTTTCTTT
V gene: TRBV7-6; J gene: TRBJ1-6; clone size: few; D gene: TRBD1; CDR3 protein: CASSRTRTGGRSPLHF; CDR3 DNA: TGTGCCAGCAGTAGAACCCGGACAGGAGGACGTTCACCCCTCCACTTT
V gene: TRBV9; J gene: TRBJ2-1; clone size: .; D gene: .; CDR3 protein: CASSVDYREGAYNEQFF; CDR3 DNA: TGTGCCAGCAGCGTAGACTACAGGGAAGGAGCCTACAATGAGCAGTTCTTC
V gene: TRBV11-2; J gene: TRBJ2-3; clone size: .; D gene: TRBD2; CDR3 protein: CASAPRKRESTDTQYF; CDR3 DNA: TGTGCCAGCGCCCCGCGGAAGCGGGAATCCACAGATACGCAGTATTTT
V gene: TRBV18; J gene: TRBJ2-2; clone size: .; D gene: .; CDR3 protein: CASSPPRNRTNTGELFF; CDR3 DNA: TGTGCCAGCTCACCACCGCGAAACAGAACGAACACCGGGGAGCTGTTTTTT
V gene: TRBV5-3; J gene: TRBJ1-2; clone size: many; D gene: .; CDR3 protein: CARSEGRGGRYTF; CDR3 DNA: TGTGCCAGAAGCGAAGGGCGCGGAGGGCGCTACACCTTC
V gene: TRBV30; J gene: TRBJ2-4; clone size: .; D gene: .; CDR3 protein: CAWSVRNRELAKNIQYF; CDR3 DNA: TGTGCCTGGAGTGTAAGGAACAGGGAGCTAGCCAAAAACATTCAGTACTTC
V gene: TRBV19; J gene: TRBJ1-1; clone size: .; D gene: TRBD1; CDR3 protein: CASRMAGTAEAFF; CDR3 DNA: TGTGCCAGTAGAATGGCAGGGACAGCTGAAGCTTTCTTT
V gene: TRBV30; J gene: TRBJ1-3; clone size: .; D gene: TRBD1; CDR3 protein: CAWGTGNTIYF; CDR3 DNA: TGTGCCTGGGGGACAGGGAACACCATATATTTT
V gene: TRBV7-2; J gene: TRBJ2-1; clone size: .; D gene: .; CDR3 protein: CASLAGPNEQFF; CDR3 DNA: TGTGCCAGCCTCGCGGGTCCCAATGAGCAGTTCTTC
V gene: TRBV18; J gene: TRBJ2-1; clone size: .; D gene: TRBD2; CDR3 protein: CASSPFVSSGGYNEQFF; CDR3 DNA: TGTGCCAGCTCACCCTTCGTGTCTAGCGGGGGTTACAATGAGCAGTTCTTC
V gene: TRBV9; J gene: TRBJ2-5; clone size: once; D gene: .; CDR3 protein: CASSSGRGQETQYF; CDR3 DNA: TGTGCCAGCAGCAGTGGGAGAGGACAAGAGACCCAGTACTTC
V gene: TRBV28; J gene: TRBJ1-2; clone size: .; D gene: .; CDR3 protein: CASGQGAYGYTF; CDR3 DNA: TGTGCCAGCGGCCAAGGGGCCTATGGCTACACCTTC
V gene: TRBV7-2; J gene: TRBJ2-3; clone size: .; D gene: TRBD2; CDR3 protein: CASSSVPTSGRDDTQYF; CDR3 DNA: TGTGCCAGCAGCTCCGTCCCGACTAGCGGGAGGGATGATACGCAGTATTTT
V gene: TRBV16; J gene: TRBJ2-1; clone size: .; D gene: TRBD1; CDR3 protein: CASSRDRYNEQFF; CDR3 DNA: TGTGCCAGCAGCCGGGACAGATACAATGAGCAGTTCTTC
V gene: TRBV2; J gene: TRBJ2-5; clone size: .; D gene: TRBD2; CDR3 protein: CASRVPGLAGIQETQYF; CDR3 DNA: TGTGCCAGCAGAGTCCCGGGACTAGCGGGGATACAAGAGACCCAGTACTTC
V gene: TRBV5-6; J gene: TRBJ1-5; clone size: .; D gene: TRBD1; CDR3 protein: CASSLRTGSNQPQHF; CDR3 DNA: TGTGCCAGCAGCTTACGGACAGGGAGCAATCAGCCCCAGCATTTT
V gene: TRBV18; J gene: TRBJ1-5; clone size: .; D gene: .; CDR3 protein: CASSPGLSNQPQHF; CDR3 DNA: TGTGCCAGCTCACCGGGGCTAAGCAATCAGCCCCAGCATTTT
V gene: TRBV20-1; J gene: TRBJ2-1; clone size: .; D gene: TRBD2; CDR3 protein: CSASRIAGENNEQFF; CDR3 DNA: TGCAGTGCTAGTCGGATAGCGGGAGAGAACAATGAGCAGTTCTTC
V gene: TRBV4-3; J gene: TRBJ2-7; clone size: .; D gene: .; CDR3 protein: CASSQDHGGAYEQYF; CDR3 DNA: TGCGCCAGCAGCCAAGATCACGGGGGTGCCTACGAGCAGTACTTC
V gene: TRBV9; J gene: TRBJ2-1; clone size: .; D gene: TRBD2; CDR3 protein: CASSATSGIKYEQFF; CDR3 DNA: TGTGCCAGCAGCGCGACTAGCGGAATAAAGTATGAGCAGTTCTTC
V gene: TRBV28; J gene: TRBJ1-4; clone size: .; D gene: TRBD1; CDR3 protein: CASSGQGFYEKLFF; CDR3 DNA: TGTGCCAGCAGCGGACAGGGCTTTTATGAAAAACTGTTTTTT
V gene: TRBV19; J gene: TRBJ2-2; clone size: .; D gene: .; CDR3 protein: CASSIEAEGSTGELFF; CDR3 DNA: TGTGCCAGTAGTATAGAGGCGGAGGGCTCCACCGGGGAGCTGTTTTTT
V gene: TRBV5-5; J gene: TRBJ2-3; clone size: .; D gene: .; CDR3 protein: CASSLLVIVTDTQYF; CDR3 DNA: TGTGCCAGCAGCCTCCTTGTAATTGTCACAGATACGCAGTATTTT
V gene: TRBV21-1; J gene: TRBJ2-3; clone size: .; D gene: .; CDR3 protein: CATPPSSEWVNTQYF; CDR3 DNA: TGTGCCACCCCTCCTTCTAGCGAATGGGTGAATACGCAGTATTTT
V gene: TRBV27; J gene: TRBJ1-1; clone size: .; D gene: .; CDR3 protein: CASSLAGNTEAFF; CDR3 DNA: TGTGCCAGCAGTTTAGCAGGGAACACTGAAGCTTTCTTT
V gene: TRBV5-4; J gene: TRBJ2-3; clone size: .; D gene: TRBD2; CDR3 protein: CASSLVGGGPADTQYF; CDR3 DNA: TGTGCCAGCAGCTTGGTGGGCGGGGGGCCAGCGGATACGCAGTATTTT
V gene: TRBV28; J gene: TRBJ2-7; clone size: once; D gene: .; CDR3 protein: CASSSPTGSHSYEQYF; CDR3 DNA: TGTGCCAGCAGTTCACCGACCGGGTCACACTCCTACGAGCAGTACTTC
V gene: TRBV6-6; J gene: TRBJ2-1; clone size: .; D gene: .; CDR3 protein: CASSGGTVSYNEQFF; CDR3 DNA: TGTGCCAGCAGCGGAGGGACAGTCTCCTACAATGAGCAGTTCTTC
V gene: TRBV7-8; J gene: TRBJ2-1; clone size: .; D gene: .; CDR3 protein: CASSLAGHNEQFF; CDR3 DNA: TGTGCCAGCAGCTTGGCAGGGCACAATGAGCAGTTCTTC
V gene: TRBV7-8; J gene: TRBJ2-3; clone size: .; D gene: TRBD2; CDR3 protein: CASRGRLAGGNTDTQYF; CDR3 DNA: TGTGCCAGCAGGGGAAGACTAGCGGGAGGTAACACAGATACGCAGTATTTT
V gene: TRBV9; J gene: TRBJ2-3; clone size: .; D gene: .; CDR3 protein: CASSVFPQRGSTDTQYF; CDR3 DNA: TGTGCCAGCAGCGTTTTTCCTCAACGGGGTAGCACAGATACGCAGTATTTT
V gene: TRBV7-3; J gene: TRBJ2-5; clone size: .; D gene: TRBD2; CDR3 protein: CASSQRKAGVQETQYF; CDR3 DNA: TGTGCCAGCAGCCAACGGAAAGCGGGAGTCCAGGAGACCCAGTACTTC
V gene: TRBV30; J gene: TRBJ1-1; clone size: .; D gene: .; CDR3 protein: CAWSKGYSATEAFF; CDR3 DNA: TGTGCCTGGAGTAAGGGGTATTCTGCCACTGAAGCTTTCTTT
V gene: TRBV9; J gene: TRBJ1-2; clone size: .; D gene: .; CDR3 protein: CASSVDSGPYGYTF; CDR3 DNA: TGTGCCAGCAGCGTCGATTCGGGTCCTTATGGCTACACCTTC
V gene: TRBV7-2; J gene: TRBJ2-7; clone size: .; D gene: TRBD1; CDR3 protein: CASSLDGTGATYEQYF; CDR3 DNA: TGTGCCAGCAGCTTAGACGGGACAGGGGCTACCTACGAGCAGTACTTC
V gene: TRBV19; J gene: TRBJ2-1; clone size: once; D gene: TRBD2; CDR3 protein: CASSSQTSGSLYNEQFF; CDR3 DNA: TGTGCCAGTAGTTCTCAGACTAGCGGGAGTTTATACAATGAGCAGTTCTTC
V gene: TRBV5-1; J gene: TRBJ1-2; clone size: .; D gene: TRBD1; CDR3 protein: CASSKSAGGGGYTF; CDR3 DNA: TGCGCCAGCAGCAAGTCGGCAGGGGGCGGTGGCTACACCTTC
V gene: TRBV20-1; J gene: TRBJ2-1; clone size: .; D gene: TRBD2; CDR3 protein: CSEERDHEQFF; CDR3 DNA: TGCAGTGAGGAGCGGGACCATGAGCAGTTCTTC
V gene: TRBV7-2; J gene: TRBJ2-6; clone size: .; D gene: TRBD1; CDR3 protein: CASTGQISGANVLTF; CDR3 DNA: TGTGCCAGCACGGGACAGATCTCTGGGGCCAACGTCCTGACTTTC
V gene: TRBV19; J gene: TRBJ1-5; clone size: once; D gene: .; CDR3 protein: CASKRQGIGQPQHF; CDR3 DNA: TGTGCCAGTAAAAGGCAGGGTATAGGTCAGCCCCAGCATTTT
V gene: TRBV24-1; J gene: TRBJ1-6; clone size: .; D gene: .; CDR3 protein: CATSDTRAGPNSPLHF; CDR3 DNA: TGTGCCACCAGTGATACCCGCGCGGGACCCAATTCACCCCTCCACTTT
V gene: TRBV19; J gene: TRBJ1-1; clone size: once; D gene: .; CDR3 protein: CASSISAGTNTEAFF; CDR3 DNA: TGTGCCAGTAGTATTTCTGCGGGCACGAACACTGAAGCTTTCTTT
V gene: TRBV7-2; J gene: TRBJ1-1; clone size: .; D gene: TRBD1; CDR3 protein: CASTLTGLSNTEAFF; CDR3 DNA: TGTGCCAGCACCCTGACAGGGCTTTCGAACACTGAAGCTTTCTTT
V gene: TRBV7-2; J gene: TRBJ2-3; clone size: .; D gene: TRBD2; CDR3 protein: CASSLTSVTGDTQYF; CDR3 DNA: TGTGCCAGCAGCTTGACTAGCGTCACTGGAGATACGCAGTATTTT
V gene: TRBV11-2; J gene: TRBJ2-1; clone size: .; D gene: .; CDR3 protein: CASSLVGKNEQFF; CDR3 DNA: TGTGCCAGCAGCTTAGTCGGGAAGAATGAGCAGTTCTTC
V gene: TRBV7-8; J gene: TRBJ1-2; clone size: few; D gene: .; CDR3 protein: CASSLRFPDGYTF; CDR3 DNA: TGTGCCAGCAGCTTGAGGTTCCCGGATGGCTACACCTTC
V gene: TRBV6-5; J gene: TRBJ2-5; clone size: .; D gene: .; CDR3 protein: CASTAGGLETQYF; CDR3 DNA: TGTGCCAGCACCGCCGGGGGACTAGAGACCCAGTACTTC